This T cell receptor beta chain was recovered during a study of vaccination and CD4 T cells after COVID-19. Study at large: A vaccine, either BNT162b2 or mRNA-1273, was given to participants in two doses.

The treatment denotes: roughly nine-day PBMC culture with coronavirus spike peptide pools or control peptides (ViraFEST assay). Using peptide pools, antigen-specific T cells were expanded in ViraFEST before TCRs were sequenced. The Oncomine TCR Beta short-read assay generated sequence data from the DNA of cultured CD4+ T cells. TCRdb redid the calling of the PCR reads with MiXCR, one entry per CDR3 protein. This table holds approximately 15,000 distinct CDR3 sequences, approximately 50% found once. With respect to this clonotype: Its specificity is unknown.

Germline CDR1 and CDR2: DFQATT and SNEGSKA (reference sequence). V lost 1 base, J lost 6 bases, and 3 bases stayed unmatched. The CDR3 is 12 amino acids. The TCR was taken from a human donor who received a COVID-19 vaccine. This specimen consisted of CD4+ T cells from blood, cultured in vitro, obtained before SARS-CoV-2 vaccination. The gene calls are TRBV20-1 and TRBJ2-7; 7 bases agree with TRBD2. CDR3 sequence reads: CSARAWGGEQYF. The CDR3 region has the DNA TGCAGTGCTAGAGCATGGGGGGGCGAGCAGTACTTC.